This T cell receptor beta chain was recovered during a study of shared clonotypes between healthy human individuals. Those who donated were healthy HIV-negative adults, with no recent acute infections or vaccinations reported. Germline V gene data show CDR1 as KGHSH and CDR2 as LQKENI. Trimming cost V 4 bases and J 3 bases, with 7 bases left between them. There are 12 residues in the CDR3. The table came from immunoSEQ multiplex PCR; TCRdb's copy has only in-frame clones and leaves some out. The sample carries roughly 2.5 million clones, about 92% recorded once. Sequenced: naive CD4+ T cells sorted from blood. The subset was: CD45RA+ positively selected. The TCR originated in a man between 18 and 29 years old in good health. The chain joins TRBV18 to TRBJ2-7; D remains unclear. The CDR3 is CASSLPYYEQYF. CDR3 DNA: TGTGCCAGCTCACTCCCGTACTACGAGCAGTACTTC.